These 10 T cell receptor beta chains came from one sample sequenced in a study of shared clonotypes between healthy human individuals. Clones were read by immunoSEQ multiplex PCR, and TCRdb kept only the in-frame ones, dropping some. The sample includes roughly 2.1 million clones, about 93% seen only once; the top ten take more than 1.5%. CD45RO negativity and positive selection for CCR7 defined naive CD8 cells, a population that excluded terminally differentiated effector memory CD45RA+ cells. Material for sequencing was naive CD8+ T cells from PBMCs. These receptors all stem from a man younger than 35 in good health. Some clones in this sample may be carry-over from other donors' samples.

CDR3 sequence reads: CASTSLTRTYEQYF. The CDR3 DNA reads as TGTGCCAGCACCAGTTTGACTAGGACCTACGAGCAGTACTTC. V gene TRBV27 combines with J gene TRBJ2-7, with a possible D match to TRBD2 (6 bases). Germline CDR1 MNHEY, CDR2 SMNVEV (reference sequence). This CDR3 spans 14 amino acids. The V end was cut by 7 bases, the J end by 2 bases, with 15 bases between.

This sequence joins TRBV11-2 and TRBJ1-1; D not resolved. V lost 9 bases, J lost 0 bases, and 17 bases lay in between. Germline-derived CDR1 and CDR2 are SGHAT and FQNNGV. The CDR3 consists of 15 residues. Here the CDR3 reads CASRAGPRMNTEAFF. CDR3 coding DNA: TGTGCCAGTCGCGCCGGCCCTAGAATGAACACTGAAGCTTTCTTT.

This chain links TRBV4-1 with TRBJ1-1, with TRBD1 identical over 7 bases. The CDR3 covers 14 residues. Germline V gene sequence: CDR1 MGHRA, CDR2 YSYEKL. V trimming: 5 bases; J trimming: 12 bases; junction bases outside the gene matches: 15. As DNA, the CDR3 is TGCGCCAGCAGCTATGGGTCGGTTCGGGACAGACCTTTCTTT. Its protein product is CASSYGSVRDRPFF.

The chain employs TRBV29-1 and TRBJ2-1; 8 bases map to TRBD1. Germline CDR1 and CDR2: SQVTM and ANQGSEA. The V gene end was trimmed by 7 bases and the J gene end by 9 bases; junction bases not matched to a gene: 11. This CDR3 has 13 amino acids. DNA for the CDR3: TGCAGCGCCGGGACAGGACCCCGTGGTGAGCAGTTCTTC. It codes for CSAGTGPRGEQFF.

J is TRBJ2-7 and V is TRBV7-9; D might be TRBD2 (6 bases). The V gene's germline CDR1 is SEHNR and CDR2 FQNEAQ (reference sequence). Deletions cut 5 bases from V and 4 bases from J, with 27 bases between. This CDR3 is 18 amino acids long. This CDR3 is CASSADIPRAAGKYEQYF. For the CDR3, the DNA is TGTGCCAGCAGCGCGGACATTCCGAGGGCGGCGGGAAAATACGAGCAGTACTTC.

The rearrangement joins TRBV29-1 to TRBJ2-7, with D hard to call. The V end was cut by 4 bases, the J end by 0 bases, with 10 bases between. Germline-derived CDR1 and CDR2 are SQVTM and ANQGSEA. The CDR3 spans 13 residues. The CDR3 DNA reads TGCAGCGTTGGGGTCCGGGCCTCCTACGAGCAGTACTTC. Translated: CSVGVRASYEQYF.

V and J are TRBV5-1 and TRBJ2-7; D not resolved. The CDR3 extends over 14 amino acids. The germline V gene has CDR1 SGHRS and CDR2 YFSETQ. Trimming stripped 4 bases from V and 0 bases from J, with 11 bases between. The CDR3 sequence: CASSGSSSSYEQYF. CDR3 nucleotide sequence: TGCGCCAGCAGCGGATCAAGTAGCTCCTACGAGCAGTACTTC.

The rearrangement uses TRBV7-9 and TRBJ2-7; D is perhaps TRBD2 (5 bases). The CDR3 has 13 residues. Trimming took off 5 bases at V and 3 bases at J, with 11 bases between the two ends. Germline V gives CDR1 SEHNR, CDR2 FQNEAQ (reference sequence). Here the CDR3 reads CASSLGGYYEQYF. CDR3 DNA sequence: TGTGCCAGCAGCCTCGGCGGGTACTACGAGCAGTACTTC.

The chain combines TRBV9 with TRBJ2-1, with D perhaps TRBD1 (6 bases). This CDR3 has 16 residues. The V gene lost 0 bases and the J gene lost 2 bases, with 12 bases spanning the gap. CDR1 and CDR2 from the germline V gene are SGDLS and YYNGEE. Here the CDR3 reads CASSVAGQQTYNEQFF. DNA of the CDR3: TGTGCCAGCAGCGTAGCAGGACAGCAAACCTACAATGAGCAGTTCTTC. Full variable domain (rest looked up from reference TRBV9 and TRBJ2-1): DSGVTQTPKHLITATGQRVTLRCSPRSGDLSVYWYQQSLDQGLQFLIQYYNGEERAKGNILERFSAQQFPDLHSELNLSSLELGDSALYFCASSVAGQQTYNEQFFGPGTRLTVL.

Of note for this clone: Distinct nucleotide sequences in the sample also encode this CDR3. The V and J genes are TRBV14 and TRBJ2-7; D is uncertain. The CDR3 is 11 residues long. Trimming cost V 1 base and J 6 bases, with 4 bases left between them. The germline V gene has CDR1 SGHDN and CDR2 FVKESK. In DNA, the CDR3 is TGTGCCAGCAGCCAAGTGGGCGAGCAGTACTTC. The encoded protein is CASSQVGEQYF.